The entry below gives a single T cell receptor (beta chain) sequence along with its context. Data came from immunoSEQ multiplex PCR; TCRdb stores just in-frame clones and leaves some out. The table includes around 1.9 million clones, about 94% detected once. This specimen belongs to a study of shared clonotypes between healthy human individuals. The CDR3 runs 17 residues. Germline lookup yields CDR1 SEHNR and CDR2 FQNEAQ (reference sequence). V lost 5 bases to trimming and J lost 2 bases; unmatched junction nucleotides: 12. Terminally differentiated effector memory CD45RA+ cells were excluded by CCR7 positive selection of CD45RO-negative cells.

Sequenced sample: naive CD8+ T cells from PBMCs. The chain carries TRBV7-9 and TRBJ2-3; TRBD2 matches 8 bases. The sequence derives from a man between 18 and 35 years old in good health. Some clones in this sample may be carry-over from other donors' samples. The CDR3 DNA is TGTGCCAGCAGCGCCCGTAGTAGCGGGGCAGTCACAGATACGCAGTATTTT. Translating it yields CASSARSSGAVTDTQYF.